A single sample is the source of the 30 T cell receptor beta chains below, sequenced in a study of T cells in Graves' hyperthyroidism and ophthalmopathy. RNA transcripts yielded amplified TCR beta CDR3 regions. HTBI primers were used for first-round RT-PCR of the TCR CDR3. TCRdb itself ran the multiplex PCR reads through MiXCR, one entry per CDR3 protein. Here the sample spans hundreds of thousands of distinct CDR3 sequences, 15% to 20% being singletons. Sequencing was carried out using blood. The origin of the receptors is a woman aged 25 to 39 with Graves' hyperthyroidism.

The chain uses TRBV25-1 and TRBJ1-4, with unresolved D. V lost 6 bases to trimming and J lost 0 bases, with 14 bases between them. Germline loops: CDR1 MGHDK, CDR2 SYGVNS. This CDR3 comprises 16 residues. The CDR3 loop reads CASSSNSDATNEKLFF. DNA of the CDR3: TGTGCCAGCAGCTCGAATTCAGATGCAACTAATGAAAAACTGTTTTTT.

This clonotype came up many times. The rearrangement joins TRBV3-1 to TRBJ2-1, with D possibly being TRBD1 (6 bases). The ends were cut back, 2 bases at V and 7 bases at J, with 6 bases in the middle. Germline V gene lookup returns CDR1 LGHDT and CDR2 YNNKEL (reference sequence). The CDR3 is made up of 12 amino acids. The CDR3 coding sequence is TGTGCCAGCAGCCAAACAGGGAATGAGCAGTTCTTC. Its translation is CASSQTGNEQFF.

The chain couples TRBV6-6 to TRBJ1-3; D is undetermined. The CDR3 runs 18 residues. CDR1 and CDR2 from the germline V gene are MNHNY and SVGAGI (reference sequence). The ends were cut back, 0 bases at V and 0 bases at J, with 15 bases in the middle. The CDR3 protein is CASSYSRRTVSSGNTIYF. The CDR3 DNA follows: TGTGCCAGCAGTTACTCGCGGAGGACCGTAAGCTCTGGAAACACCATATATTTT.

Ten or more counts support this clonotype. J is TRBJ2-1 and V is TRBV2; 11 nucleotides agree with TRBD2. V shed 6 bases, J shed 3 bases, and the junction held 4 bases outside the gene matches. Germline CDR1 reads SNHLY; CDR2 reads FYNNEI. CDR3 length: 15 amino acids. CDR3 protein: CASRAGTSGYNEQFF. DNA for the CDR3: TGTGCCAGCAGAGCCGGGACTAGCGGCTACAATGAGCAGTTCTTC.

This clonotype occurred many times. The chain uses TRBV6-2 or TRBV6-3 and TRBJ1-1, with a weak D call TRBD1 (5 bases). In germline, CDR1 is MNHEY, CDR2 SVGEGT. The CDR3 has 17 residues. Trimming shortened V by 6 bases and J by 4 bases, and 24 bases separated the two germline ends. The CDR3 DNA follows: TGTGCCAGCAGCTTACCAGTATACCGGACTACAGGCACTGAAGCTTTCTTT. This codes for CASSLPVYRTTGTEAFF.

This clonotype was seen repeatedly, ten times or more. The CDR3 DNA reads TGTGCCAGCAGTTTATCGGCCTTCTACGAGCAGTACTTC. Protein: CASSLSAFYEQYF. V is TRBV27 and J is TRBJ2-7; D is ambiguous. V shed 0 bases and J shed 3 bases, with 6 bases lying between them. From germline, CDR1 is MNHEY and CDR2 SMNVEV (reference sequence). CDR3 length: 13 residues.

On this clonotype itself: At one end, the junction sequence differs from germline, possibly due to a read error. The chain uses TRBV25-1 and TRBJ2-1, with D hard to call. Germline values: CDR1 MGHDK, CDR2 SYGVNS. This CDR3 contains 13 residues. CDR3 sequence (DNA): TGTGCCAGCAGTGAATGGCTGGCAAATGAGCGGTTCTTC. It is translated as CASSEWLANERFF.

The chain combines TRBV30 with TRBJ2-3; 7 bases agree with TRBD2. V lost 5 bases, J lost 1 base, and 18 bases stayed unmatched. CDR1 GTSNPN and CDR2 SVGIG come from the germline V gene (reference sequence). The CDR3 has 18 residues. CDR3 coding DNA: TGTGCCTGGGATGTAAAGTCCCTAAGCGGGATCGGCACAGATACGCAGTATTTT. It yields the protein CAWDVKSLSGIGTDTQYF.

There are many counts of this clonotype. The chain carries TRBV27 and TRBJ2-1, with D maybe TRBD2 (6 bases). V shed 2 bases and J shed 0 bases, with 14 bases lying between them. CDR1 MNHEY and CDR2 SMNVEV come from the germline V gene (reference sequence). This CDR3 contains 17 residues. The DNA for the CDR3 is TGTGCCAGCAGTTTACGGGTCGGGAGCAGCTCCTACAATGAGCAGTTCTTC. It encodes CASSLRVGSSSYNEQFF.

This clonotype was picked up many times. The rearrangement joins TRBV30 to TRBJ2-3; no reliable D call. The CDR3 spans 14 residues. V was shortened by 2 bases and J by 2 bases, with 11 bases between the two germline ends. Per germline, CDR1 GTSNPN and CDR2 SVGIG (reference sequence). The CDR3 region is CAWSSEVVTDTQYF. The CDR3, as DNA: TGTGCCTGGAGTTCCGAGGTTGTCACAGATACGCAGTATTTT.

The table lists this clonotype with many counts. The CDR3 protein is CASSGLRGGQETQYF. For the CDR3, the DNA is TGTGCCAGCAGTGGCCTCAGGGGAGGTCAAGAGACCCAGTACTTC. This chain links TRBV2 with TRBJ2-5, with D perhaps being TRBD1 or TRBD2 (6 bases each). This CDR3 is 15 amino acids long. With 4 bases removed from V and 2 bases from J, the gap between germline ends came to 14 bases. The germline V gene encodes CDR1 SNHLY and CDR2 FYNNEI.

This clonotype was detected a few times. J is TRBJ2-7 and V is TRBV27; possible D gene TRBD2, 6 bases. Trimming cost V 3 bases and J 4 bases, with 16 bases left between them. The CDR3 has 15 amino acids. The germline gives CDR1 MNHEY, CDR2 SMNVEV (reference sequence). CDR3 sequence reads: CASSLIGSPFYEQYF. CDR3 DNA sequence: TGTGCCAGCAGTTTGATCGGGAGTCCTTTTTACGAGCAGTACTTC.

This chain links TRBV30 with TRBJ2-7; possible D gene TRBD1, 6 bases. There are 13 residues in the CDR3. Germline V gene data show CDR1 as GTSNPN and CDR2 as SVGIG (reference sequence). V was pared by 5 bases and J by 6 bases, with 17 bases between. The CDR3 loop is CAWDRQGNSEQYF. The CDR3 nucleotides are TGTGCCTGGGATAGGCAGGGGAATAGCGAGCAGTACTTC.

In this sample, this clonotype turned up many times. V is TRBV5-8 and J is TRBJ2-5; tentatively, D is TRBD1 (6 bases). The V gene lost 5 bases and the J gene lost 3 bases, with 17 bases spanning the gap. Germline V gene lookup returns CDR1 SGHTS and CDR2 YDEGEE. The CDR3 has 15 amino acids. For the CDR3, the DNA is TGTGCCAGCAGACCGACGGGACACATGGAAGAGACCCAGTACTTC. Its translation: CASRPTGHMEETQYF.

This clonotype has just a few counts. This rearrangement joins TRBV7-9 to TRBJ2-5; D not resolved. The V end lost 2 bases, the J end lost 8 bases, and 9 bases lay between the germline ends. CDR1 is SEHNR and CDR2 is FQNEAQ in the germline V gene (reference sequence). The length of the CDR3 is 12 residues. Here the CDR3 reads CASSLSPTTQYF. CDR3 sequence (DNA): TGTGCCAGCAGCTTAAGTCCTACAACCCAGTACTTC.

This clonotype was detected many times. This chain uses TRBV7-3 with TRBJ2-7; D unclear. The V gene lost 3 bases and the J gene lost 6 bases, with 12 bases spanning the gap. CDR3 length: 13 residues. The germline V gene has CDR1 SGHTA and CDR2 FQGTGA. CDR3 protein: CASSFGVHSEQYF. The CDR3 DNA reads TGTGCCAGCAGCTTCGGAGTGCACAGCGAGCAGTACTTC.

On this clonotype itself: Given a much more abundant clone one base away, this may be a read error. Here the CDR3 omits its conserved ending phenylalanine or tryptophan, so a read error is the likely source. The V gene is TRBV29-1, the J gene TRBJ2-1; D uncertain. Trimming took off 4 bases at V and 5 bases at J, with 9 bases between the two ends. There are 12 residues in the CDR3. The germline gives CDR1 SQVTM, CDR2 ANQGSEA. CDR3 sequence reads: CSVGDKHNEQFL. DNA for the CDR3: TGCAGCGTTGGAGACAAGCACAATGAGCAGTTCCTC.

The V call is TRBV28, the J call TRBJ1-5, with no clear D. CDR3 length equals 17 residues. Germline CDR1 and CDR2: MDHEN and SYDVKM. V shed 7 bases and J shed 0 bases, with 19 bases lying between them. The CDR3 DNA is TGTGCCAGCACCCCAGTCAAGTTTGACTATAGCAATCAGCCCCAGCATTTT. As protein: CASTPVKFDYSNQPQHF.

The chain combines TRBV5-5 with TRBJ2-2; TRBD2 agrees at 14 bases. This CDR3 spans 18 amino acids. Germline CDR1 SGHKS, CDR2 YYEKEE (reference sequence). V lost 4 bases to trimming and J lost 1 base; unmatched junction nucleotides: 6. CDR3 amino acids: CASSPGLAGVGNTGELFF. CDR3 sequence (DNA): TGTGCCAGCAGCCCGGGACTAGCGGGAGTCGGGAACACCGGGGAGCTGTTTTTT.

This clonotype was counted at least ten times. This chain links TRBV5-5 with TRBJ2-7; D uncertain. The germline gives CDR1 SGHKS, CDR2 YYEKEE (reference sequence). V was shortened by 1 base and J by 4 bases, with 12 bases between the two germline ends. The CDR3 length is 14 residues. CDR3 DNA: TGTGCCAGCAGCTTGAAGGGTGTCGGGTACGAGCAGTACTTC. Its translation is CASSLKGVGYEQYF.

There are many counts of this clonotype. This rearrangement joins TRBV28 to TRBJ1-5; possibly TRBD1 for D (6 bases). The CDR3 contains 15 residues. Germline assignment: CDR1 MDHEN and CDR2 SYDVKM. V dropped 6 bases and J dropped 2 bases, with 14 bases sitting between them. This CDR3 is CASSPGTRGNQPQHF. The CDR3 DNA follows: TGTGCCAGCAGCCCCGGGACACGAGGCAATCAGCCCCAGCATTTT.

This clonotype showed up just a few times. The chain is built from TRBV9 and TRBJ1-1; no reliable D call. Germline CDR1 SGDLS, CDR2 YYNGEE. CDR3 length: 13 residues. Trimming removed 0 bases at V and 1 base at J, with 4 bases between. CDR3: CASSVERNTEAFF. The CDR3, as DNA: TGTGCCAGCAGCGTAGAACGGAACACTGAAGCTTTCTTT.

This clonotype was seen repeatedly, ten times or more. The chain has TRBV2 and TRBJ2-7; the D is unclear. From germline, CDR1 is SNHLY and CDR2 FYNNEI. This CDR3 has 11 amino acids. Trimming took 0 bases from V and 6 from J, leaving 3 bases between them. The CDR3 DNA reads TGTGCCAGCAGTGAAGCCGGCGAGCAGTACTTC. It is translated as CASSEAGEQYF.

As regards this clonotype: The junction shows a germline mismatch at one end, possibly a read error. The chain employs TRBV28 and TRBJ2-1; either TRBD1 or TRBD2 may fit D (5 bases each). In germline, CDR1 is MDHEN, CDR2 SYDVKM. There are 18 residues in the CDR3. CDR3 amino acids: CVSSFRDPSRNKYNEQFF. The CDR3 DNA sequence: TGTGTCAGCAGTTTTCGGGACCCTAGCCGAAATAAGTACAATGAGCAGTTCTTC.

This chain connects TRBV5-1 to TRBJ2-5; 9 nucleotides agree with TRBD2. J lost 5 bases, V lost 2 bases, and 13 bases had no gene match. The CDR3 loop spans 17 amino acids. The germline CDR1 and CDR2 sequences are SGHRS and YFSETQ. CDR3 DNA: TGCGCCAGCAGCTTAGGAATAGCGGGAGAGAGAAGGGAGACCCAGTACTTC. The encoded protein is CASSLGIAGERRETQYF.

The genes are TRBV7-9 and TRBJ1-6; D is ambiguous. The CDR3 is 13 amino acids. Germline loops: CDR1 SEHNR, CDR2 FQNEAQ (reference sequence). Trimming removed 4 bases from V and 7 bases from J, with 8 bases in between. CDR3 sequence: CASSSQPNSPLHF. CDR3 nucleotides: TGTGCCAGCAGCTCCCAGCCCAATTCACCCCTCCACTTT.

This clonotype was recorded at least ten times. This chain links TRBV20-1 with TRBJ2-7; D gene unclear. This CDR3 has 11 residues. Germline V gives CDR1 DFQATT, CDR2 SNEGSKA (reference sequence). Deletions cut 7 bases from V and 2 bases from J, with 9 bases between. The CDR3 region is CSVHLTYEQYF. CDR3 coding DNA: TGCAGTGTCCACTTAACCTACGAGCAGTACTTC.

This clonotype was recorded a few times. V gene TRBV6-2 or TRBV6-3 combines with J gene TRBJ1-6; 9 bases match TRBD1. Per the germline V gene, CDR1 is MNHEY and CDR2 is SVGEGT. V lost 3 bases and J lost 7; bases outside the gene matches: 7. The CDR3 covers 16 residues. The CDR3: CASSYTGTGRNSPLHF. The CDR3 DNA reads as TGTGCCAGCAGTTATACCGGGACAGGGAGGAATTCACCCCTCCACTTT.

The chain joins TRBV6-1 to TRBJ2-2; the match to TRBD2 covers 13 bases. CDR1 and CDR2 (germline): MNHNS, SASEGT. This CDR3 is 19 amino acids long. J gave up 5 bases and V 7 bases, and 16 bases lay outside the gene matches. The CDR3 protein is CASTPPRTSGSWLTGELFF. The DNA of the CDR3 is TGTGCCAGCACTCCTCCAAGGACTAGCGGGAGTTGGTTGACCGGGGAGCTGTTTTTT.

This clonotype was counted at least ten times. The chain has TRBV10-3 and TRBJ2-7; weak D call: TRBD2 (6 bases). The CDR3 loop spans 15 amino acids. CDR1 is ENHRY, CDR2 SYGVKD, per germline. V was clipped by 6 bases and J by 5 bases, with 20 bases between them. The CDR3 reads CAISPFGQGGDEQYF. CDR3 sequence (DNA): TGTGCCATCAGCCCGTTTGGGCAGGGAGGCGACGAGCAGTACTTC.